This TCR beta chain is drawn from a study of T-cell reconstitution after alpha-beta-depleted transplantation in children. There are a few counts of this clonotype. TCRbeta library construction was performed incorporating unique molecular identifiers. TCRdb processed the PCR reads anew with MiXCR; each CDR3 protein has one entry. The sample contains 600,000 to 700,000 distinct CDR3 sequences, about 15% of which appear only once. The V end lost 8 bases, the J end lost 1 base, and 5 bases lay between the germline ends. The CDR3 has 12 residues. Germline CDR1 is MGHDK and CDR2 is SYGVNS. This chain uses TRBV25-1 with TRBJ2-2; D is unresolved. The TCR was taken from a human donor who donated a stem cell graft to a child with acute myeloid leukemia. The input for sequencing was PBMCs from the stem cell graft donor, taken from the stem cell graft. Written as DNA, the CDR3 is TGTGCCAGCGTCCGGAACACCGGGGAGCTGTTTTTT. This sequence encodes CASVRNTGELFF.